This T cell receptor beta chain was retrieved from a study of spatial heterogeneity in lung cancer. V lost 10 bases, J lost 0 bases, and 17 bases lay in between. The CDR3 is 14 residues long. Per germline, CDR1 SGHRS and CDR2 YFSETQ. Regarding time point: sample taken at primary tumor resection. Extraction of whole RNA from tumor, nontumor lung or frozen PBMC preceded unsorted sequencing. Each CDR3 protein is one row after TCRdb ran MiXCR on the 5' RACE reads. Here the sample spans around 92,000 distinct CDR3 sequences, approximately 12% being singletons. There are a few counts of this clonotype. This clonotype originated in a male donor with early-stage non-small cell lung cancer. The starting material was PBMCs, obtained at surgery. The chain joins TRBV5-1 to TRBJ2-7; maybe TRBD2 (5 bases). The CDR3, as DNA: TGCGCCTCCACTCGACGGGGAAGCTCCTACGAGCAGTACTTC. This gives the protein CASTRRGSSYEQYF.